Listed below are T cell receptor beta chains from one sample, sequenced in a study of shared clonotypes between healthy human individuals. This table comes from immunoSEQ multiplex PCR, and its TCRdb copy is limited to in-frame clones, with some not included. The table records around 2.1 million clones, around 95% of them present only once. Material for sequencing was naive CD4+ T cells sorted from blood. The origin of the receptors is a man between 18 and 29 years old in good health. The CDR3 runs from the conserved cysteine through the conserved F or W. Each record gives: J gene, V gene, CDR3 protein.

TRBJ2-3	TRBV7-2	CASSLAGRLADTQYF
TRBJ1-2	TRBV7-6	CASSPTALTYGYTF
TRBJ2-1	TRBV5-1	CASSSRQGADNEQFF
TRBJ2-7	TRBV7-9	CASSPSSYEQYF
TRBJ2-1	TRBV30	CAWSVLSVAGGYNEQFF
TRBJ1-1	TRBV5-4	CASRADRGTEAFF
TRBJ2-6	TRBV7-2	CASSTSGANVLTF
TRBJ1-1	TRBV10-3	CAIRGDSTEAFF
TRBJ1-6	TRBV4-1	CASSQDLAGFSYNSPLHF
TRBJ2-3	TRBV7-2	CASSLSSATDTQYF
TRBJ2-6	TRBV6-6	CASSYGLSGANVLTF
TRBJ1-1	TRBV29-1	CSVVTGGTEAFF
TRBJ1-1	TRBV30	CAWSYGVAEAFF
TRBJ2-3	TRBV7-7	CASSPGLAGNTQYF
TRBJ2-1	TRBV4-3	CASSQTVPGLAGESNEQFF
TRBJ1-3	TRBV6-1	CASSGLGSGNTIYF
TRBJ2-6	TRBV6-4	CASSDSIWGADSGANVLTF
TRBJ2-7	TRBV18	CASSPRWGSYEQYF
TRBJ1-1	TRBV6-5	CASSRDPPNTEAFF
TRBJ2-3	TRBV9	CASSVQGDTQYF
TRBJ2-7	TRBV7-2	CASRSGGDEQYF
TRBJ2-7	TRBV6-6	CASSYSTEYEQYF
TRBJ1-1	TRBV2	CASSEDGNTEAFF
TRBJ2-2	TRBV12-5	CASGLGSGELFF
TRBJ1-1	TRBV2	CASSEEGLSTEAFF
TRBJ1-6	TRBV28	CASTVTGPKLGFSPLHF
TRBJ2-3	TRBV11-3	CASSQGLAESTDTQYF
TRBJ2-3	TRBV6-5	CASSRGGTSTDTQYF
TRBJ2-7	TRBV7-8	CASSSKMTGISYEQYF
TRBJ2-2	TRBV6-1	CASKKSPNTGELFF
TRBJ2-5	TRBV10-3	CAISSGTGRETQYF
TRBJ1-2	TRBV7-9	CASIVQGSIYGYTF
TRBJ2-1	TRBV2	CARGTSGNYNEQFF
TRBJ1-5	TRBV15	CATSEGGVSNQPQHF
TRBJ2-1	TRBV13	CASRYLRGPNEQFF